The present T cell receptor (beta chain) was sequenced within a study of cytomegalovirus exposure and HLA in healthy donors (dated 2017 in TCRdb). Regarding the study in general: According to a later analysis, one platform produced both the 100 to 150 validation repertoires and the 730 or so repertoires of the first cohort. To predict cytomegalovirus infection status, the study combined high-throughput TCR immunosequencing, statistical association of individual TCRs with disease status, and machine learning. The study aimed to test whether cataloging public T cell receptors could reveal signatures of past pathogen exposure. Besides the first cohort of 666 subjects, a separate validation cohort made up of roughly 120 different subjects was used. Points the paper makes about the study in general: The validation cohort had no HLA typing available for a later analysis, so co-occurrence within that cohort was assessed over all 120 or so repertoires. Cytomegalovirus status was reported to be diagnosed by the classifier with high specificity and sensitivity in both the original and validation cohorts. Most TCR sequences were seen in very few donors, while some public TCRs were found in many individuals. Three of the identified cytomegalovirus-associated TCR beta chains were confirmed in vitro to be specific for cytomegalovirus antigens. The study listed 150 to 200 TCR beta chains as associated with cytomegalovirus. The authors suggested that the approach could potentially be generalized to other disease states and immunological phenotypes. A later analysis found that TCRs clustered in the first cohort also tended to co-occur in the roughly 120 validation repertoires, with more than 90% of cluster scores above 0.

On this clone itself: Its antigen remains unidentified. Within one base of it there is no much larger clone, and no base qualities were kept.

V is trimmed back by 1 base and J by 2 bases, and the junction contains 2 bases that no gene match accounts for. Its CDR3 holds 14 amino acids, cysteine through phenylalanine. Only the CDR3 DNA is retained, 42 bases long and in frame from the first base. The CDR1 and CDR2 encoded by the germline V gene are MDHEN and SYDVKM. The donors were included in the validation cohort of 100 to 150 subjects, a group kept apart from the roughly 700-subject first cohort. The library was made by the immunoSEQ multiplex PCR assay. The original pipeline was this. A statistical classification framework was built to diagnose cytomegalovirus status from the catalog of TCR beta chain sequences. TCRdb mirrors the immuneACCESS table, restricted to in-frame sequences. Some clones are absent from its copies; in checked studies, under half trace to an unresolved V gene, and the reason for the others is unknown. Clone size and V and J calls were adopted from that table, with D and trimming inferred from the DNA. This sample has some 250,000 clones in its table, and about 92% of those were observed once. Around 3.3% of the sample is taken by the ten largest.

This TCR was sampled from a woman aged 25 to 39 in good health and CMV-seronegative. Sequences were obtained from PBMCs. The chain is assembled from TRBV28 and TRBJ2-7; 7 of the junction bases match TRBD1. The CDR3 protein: CASSLSGQTYEQYF. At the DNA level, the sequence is TGTGCCAGCAGTTTATCGGGACAGACCTACGAGCAGTACTTC. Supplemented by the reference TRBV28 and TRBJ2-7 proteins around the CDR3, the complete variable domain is DVKVTQSSRYLVKRTGEKVFLECVQDMDHENMFWYRQDPGLGLRLIYFSYDVKMKEKGDIPEGYSVSREKKERFSLILESASTNQTSMYLCASSLSGQTYEQYFGPGTRLTVT.